The sequence of this T cell receptor (beta chain) was determined in a study of blood T cell repertoires in COVID-19 (dated by TCRdb to 2018 to 2020). Broadly, across the study: Samples covering the acute and convalescent phases of COVID-19 were provided by collaborators in the United States, Italy and Spain. Where available, HLA class I and class II types were obtained from metadata supplied by the sample provider rather than from assay-based typing. The prospective study material was composed of cDNA or gDNA derived from T cells, B-cell-depleted T cells, or PBMCs. Samples were obtained from the ongoing ImmuneRACE study (first 160 participants) and from 1,254 subjects provided by 6 global collaborators. The repertoires were made available in a free public database intended to serve as a resource for research on the immune response to SARS-CoV-2. The dataset comprised deeply sampled blood TCRbeta repertoires from subjects exposed to, actively infected with, or recovered from COVID-19. Sample metadata almost always included a de-identified subject ID, COVID-19 status, age in years and sex. Here is what the overall study found, with its caveats: The quantity of clinical and demographic metadata differed by source and by participant and was supplied without curation.

Each collaborating institution followed its own protocols to collect whole blood in K2EDTA tubes. For TCRbeta analysis, collaborators shipped samples in one of three forms: frozen whole blood, isolated PBMCs, or DNA extracted from either of those sample types. Regarding this clone: Its antigen remains unidentified. The input lacks base qualities; no much larger clone sits a single base away.

The immunoSEQ Assay, a bias-controlled multiplex PCR, was used to amplify TCRbeta CDR3 regions from genomic DNA. The paper's data handling went like this. Nucleated cell counts per sample were estimated from amplification of reference gene primers within the assay. To quantify the absolute abundance of each unique TCRbeta CDR3 rearrangement, sequence reads were collapsed and filtered. Productive Simpson clonality was computed per sample as the square root of Simpson's diversity index over productive rearrangements. What TCRdb holds here is the immuneACCESS table cut down to in-frame rearrangements. Part of the clones is not present; checked against another copy, under half of the missing clones reflect an unresolved V gene, and the others are unexplained. Clone size and V and J calls were adopted from that table, with D and trimming inferred from the DNA. The sample contains about 180,000 clones, around 76% of them found a single time. Almost 8.5% of the sample belongs to the ten largest clones.

Germline trimming: 6 bases from V, 4 bases from J; junction bases outside gene matches: 7. The CDR3 goes from the cysteine to the phenylalanine over 15 residues. The retained sequence is limited to the CDR3, 45 bases, with the frame set at the first base. Sequences MDHEN (CDR1) and SYDVKM (CDR2) are obtained from the germline V gene. In this chain, TRBV28 is recombined with TRBJ1-5, and TRBD1 aligns with 9 junction nucleotides. The sample consisted of peripheral blood. This receptor was obtained from a woman aged 70-85 years with acute or convalescent COVID-19. The CDR3 region has the sequence CASRRDRAGNQPQHF. The nucleotide sequence reads as follows: TGTGCCAGCAGGCGGGACAGGGCAGGTAATCAGCCCCAGCATTTT. Supplemented by the reference TRBV28 and TRBJ1-5 proteins around the CDR3, the complete variable domain is DVKVTQSSRYLVKRTGEKVFLECVQDMDHENMFWYRQDPGLGLRLIYFSYDVKMKEKGDIPEGYSVSREKKERFSLILESASTNQTSMYLCASRRDRAGNQPQHFGDGTRLSIL.